This T cell receptor (beta chain) was sequenced for a study of OX40 agonist ivuxolimab in advanced cancers. Broadly, across the study: Ivuxolimab was a fully human IgG2 agonistic monoclonal antibody targeting the costimulatory receptor OX40 (CD134). Of the approximately 53 patients in dose escalation, about 20 had hepatocellular carcinoma, some 15 had melanoma, 9 had renal cell carcinoma and 9 had head and neck cancer. In the dose-escalation cohort, roughly 82% of patients were male, and the mean age was 60 years with a range of roughly 20 to 79. Prior anti-PD-1, anti-PD-L1 or anti-CTLA-4 therapy was permitted, and about two fifths of dose-escalation patients had received checkpoint inhibitors. Peripheral TCRbeta sequencing was intended to test whether TCR sequence diversity was altered and clonal T-cell expansion was caused by ivuxolimab. Partial responses occurred in three dose-escalation patients, of whom one had hepatocellular carcinoma and two had cutaneous melanoma. The paper describes the monotherapy dose-escalation part (N = 52 patients) of the phase I trial of ivuxolimab. Intravenous ivuxolimab was administered to patients every 2 weeks at six dose levels: 0.01, 0.1, 0.3, 1.5, 3 and 10 mg/kg. General findings and caveats noted by the study authors: In partial responders in the 0.1-3.0 mg/kg groups, normalized peripheral clonal expansion was found to be among the lowest, especially among CD8+ T cells. Which antigens the clonally expanded peripheral T cells were specific for was not determined. On average, CD8+ T cells showed more expanded clones than CD4+ T cells after ivuxolimab. Clonal expansion of both CD4+ and CD8+ blood T cells was observed from baseline to week 6 at doses 0.1 to 3.0 mg/kg. Low levels of normalized T-cell clonal expansion were also shown by some nonresponding patients.

Genomic DNA was extracted from sorted cells for sequencing of the TCRbeta CDR3 region. The immunoSEQ Assay was used for sequencing of TCRbeta CDR3 regions. The table comes from immuneACCESS by way of TCRdb, which keeps in-frame sequences with V and J called. Part of the clones is missing from these tables; in studies checked, under half for an unresolved V gene and the rest for unknown reasons. The sample table shows roughly 55,000 clones, and 80% are seen once. Around 4.5% of the sample comes from the top ten. The trial excluded patients who had a history of autoimmune disease or were on systemic immunosuppression. Peripheral blood for TCR sequencing was collected from all dose cohorts at baseline, on cycle 4 day 1, and on cycle 7 day 1. Samples were obtained from an open-label, multicenter, first-in-human phase I dose-escalation trial of ivuxolimab. Adults with locally advanced or metastatic head and neck squamous cell, hepatocellular, melanoma or renal cell carcinoma were enrolled in the trial. Before TCR sequencing, CD4+ and CD8+ T cells were separately sorted from peripheral blood.

This clone was seen just once. Its antigen is not yet known. Per-nucleotide qualities are absent, and no much larger clonotype sits a single base away. Trimming at the junction amounts to 6 bases on V and 8 bases on J, and the germline ends lie 22 bases apart. Taken from cysteine to phenylalanine, the CDR3 has 15 residues. CDR3 DNA is the only sequence kept; it has 45 bases, read in frame from the first base. CDR1 and CDR2 were assigned from the germline V gene (reference sequence) as LNHDA and SQIVND. This sequence was found in an adult with an advanced solid tumor such as melanoma, head and neck, liver or kidney cancer. This specimen consisted of CD4+ or CD8+ T cells sorted from blood, obtained in a trial of the OX40 agonist ivuxolimab. This receptor chain uses TRBV19 and TRBJ1-2; TRBD1 could be the D gene, as 5 bases match. The nucleotide sequence reads TGTGCCAGTAGACCCACAGACAGTGTATTATCCGGCTACACCTTC. Its protein product is CASRPTDSVLSGYTF.